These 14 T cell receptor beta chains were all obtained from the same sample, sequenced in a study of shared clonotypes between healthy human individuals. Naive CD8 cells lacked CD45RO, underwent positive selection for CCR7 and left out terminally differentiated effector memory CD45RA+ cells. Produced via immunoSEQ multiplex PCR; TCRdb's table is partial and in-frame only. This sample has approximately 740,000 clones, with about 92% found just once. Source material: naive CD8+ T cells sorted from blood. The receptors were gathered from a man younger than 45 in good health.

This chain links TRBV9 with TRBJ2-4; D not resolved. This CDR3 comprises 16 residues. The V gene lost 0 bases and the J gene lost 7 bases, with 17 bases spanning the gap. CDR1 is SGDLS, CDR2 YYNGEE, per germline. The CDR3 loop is CASSVGLNPFGNIQYF. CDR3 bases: TGTGCCAGCAGCGTAGGGTTGAACCCGTTTGGGAACATTCAGTACTTC.

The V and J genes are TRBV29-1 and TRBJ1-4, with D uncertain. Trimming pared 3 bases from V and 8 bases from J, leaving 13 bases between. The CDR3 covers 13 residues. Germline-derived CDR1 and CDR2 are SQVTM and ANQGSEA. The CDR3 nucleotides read TGCAGCGTTGAGGCAGGAGGGCGGGAAAAACTGTTTTTT. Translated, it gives CSVEAGGREKLFF.

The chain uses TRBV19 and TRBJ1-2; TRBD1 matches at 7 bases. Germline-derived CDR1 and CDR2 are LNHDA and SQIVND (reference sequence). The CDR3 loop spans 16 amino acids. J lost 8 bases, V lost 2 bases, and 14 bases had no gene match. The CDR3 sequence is CASSIHLGTGVLGYTF. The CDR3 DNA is TGTGCCAGTAGTATACACCTAGGTACAGGGGTTCTCGGCTACACCTTC.

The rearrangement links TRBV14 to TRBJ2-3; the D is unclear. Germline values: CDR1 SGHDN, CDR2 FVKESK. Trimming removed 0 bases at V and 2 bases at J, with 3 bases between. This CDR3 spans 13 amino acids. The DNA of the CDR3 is TGTGCCAGCAGCCAAGATATCACAGATACGCAGTATTTT. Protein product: CASSQDITDTQYF.

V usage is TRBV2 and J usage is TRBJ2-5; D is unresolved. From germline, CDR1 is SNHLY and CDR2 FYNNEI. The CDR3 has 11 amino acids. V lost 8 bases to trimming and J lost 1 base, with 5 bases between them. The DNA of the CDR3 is TGTGCCAGCCCGCTCCAAGAGACCCAGTACTTC. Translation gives CASPLQETQYF.

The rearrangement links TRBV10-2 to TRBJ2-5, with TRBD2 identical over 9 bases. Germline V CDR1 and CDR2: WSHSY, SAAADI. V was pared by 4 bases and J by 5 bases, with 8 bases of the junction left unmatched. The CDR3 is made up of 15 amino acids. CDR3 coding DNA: TGCGCCAGCAGTGGGGTGCGGGAGGGCCTCGAGACCCAGTACTTC. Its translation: CASSGVREGLETQYF.

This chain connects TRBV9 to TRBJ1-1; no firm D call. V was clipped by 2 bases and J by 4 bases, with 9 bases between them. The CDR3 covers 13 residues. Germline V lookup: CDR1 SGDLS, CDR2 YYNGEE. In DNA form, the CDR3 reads TGTGCCAGCAGCGTCGGGATGGGCACTGAAGCTTTCTTT. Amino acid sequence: CASSVGMGTEAFF.

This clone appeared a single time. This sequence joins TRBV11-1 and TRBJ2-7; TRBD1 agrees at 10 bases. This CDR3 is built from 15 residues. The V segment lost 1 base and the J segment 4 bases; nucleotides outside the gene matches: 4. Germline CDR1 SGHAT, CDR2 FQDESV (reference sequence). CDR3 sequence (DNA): TGTGCCAGCAGCTTAGGGACAGGGGGAGGATACGAGCAGTACTTC. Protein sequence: CASSLGTGGGYEQYF.

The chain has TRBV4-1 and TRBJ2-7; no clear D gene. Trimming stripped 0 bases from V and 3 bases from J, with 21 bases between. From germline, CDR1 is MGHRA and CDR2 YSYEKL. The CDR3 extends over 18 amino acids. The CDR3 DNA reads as TGCGCCAGCAGCCAAGATTGGGCAGCTGAAGTTGGGCACTACGAGCAGTACTTC. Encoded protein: CASSQDWAAEVGHYEQYF.

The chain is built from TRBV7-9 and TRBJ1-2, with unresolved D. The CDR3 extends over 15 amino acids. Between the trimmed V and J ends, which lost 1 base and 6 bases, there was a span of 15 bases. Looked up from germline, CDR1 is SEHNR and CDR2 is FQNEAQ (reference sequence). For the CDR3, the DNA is TGTGCCAGCAGCTTAGAATCTGGAGGAAGGAATGGCTACACCTTC. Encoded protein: CASSLESGGRNGYTF.

The CDR3 region has the DNA TGTGCCAGCAGTGAGGGCGGGACTGAAGCTTTCTTT. Residues: CASSEGGTEAFF. The chain recombines TRBV25-1 with TRBJ1-1; D is undetermined. Germline V lookup: CDR1 MGHDK, CDR2 SYGVNS. This CDR3 is built from 12 residues. The V and J ends lost 3 bases and 5 bases respectively, with 7 bases between them.

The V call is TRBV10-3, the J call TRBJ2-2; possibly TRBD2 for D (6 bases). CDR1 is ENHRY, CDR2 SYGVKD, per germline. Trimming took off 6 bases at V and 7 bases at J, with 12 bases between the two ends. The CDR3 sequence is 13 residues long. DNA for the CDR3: TGTGCCATCAGCCGGGACTTCGGCGGGGAGCTGTTTTTT. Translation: CAISRDFGGELFF.

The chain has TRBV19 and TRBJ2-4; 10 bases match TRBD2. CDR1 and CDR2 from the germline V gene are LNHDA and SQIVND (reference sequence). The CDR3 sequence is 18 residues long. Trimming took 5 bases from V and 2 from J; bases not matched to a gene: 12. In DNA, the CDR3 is TGTGCCAGTAGTTCCCGGCGCGGGACTAGCGCATCCAAAAACATTCAGTACTTC. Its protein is CASSSRRGTSASKNIQYF.

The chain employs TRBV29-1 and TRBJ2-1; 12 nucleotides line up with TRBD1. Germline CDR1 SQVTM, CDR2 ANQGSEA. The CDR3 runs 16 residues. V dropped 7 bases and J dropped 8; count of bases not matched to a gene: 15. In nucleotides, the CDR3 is TGCAGCGCCACCGGGACAGGGGGCCGGGAAGTGTATGAGCAGTTCTTC. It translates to CSATGTGGREVYEQFF.